What follows are 30 T cell receptor beta chains derived from one specimen sequenced in a study of T-cell memory formation after mild COVID-19. MiXCR was run by TCRdb on the 5' RACE reads, yielding one entry per CDR3 protein. The repertoire holds roughly 320,000 distinct CDR3 sequences, 25% to 30% seen once, with roughly 12% in the top ten. Sequencing input: PBMCs or a T cell subset sorted from them (not recorded which). Every receptor here comes from an adult woman who had mild COVID-19 (a few samples of this study predate the infection). Cell type and time point are not known.

This clonotype was counted only a few times. This rearrangement joins TRBV5-1 to TRBJ2-3; D is perhaps TRBD1 (5 bases). V was cut by 7 bases and J by 0 bases, with 9 bases left in between. CDR3 size: 13 residues. CDR1 is SGHRS and CDR2 is YFSETQ in the germline V gene. CDR3 sequence (DNA): TGCGCCAGCTGTGGGGCTAGCACAGATACGCAGTATTTT. It codes for CASCGASTDTQYF. Combining the CDR3 with reference TRBV5-1 and TRBJ2-3 gives the whole variable domain KAGVTQTPRYLIKTRGQQVTLSCSPISGHRSVSWYQQTPGQGLQFLFEYFSETQRNKGNFPGRFSGRQFSNSRSEMNVSTLELGDSALYLCASCGASTDTQYFGPGTRLTVL.

The rearrangement uses TRBV12-3 or TRBV12-4 and TRBJ1-5; 9 positions agree with TRBD1. The CDR3 contains 13 residues. Trimming took 7 bases from V and 8 from J; bases not matched to a gene: 6. The CDR3 nucleotides are TGTGCCAGCACCGGACAGGGGTTGAAGCCCCAGCATTTT. This sequence encodes CASTGQGLKPQHF.

This clonotype was seen more than once but under ten times. This chain connects TRBV14 to TRBJ1-5, with D possibly being TRBD1 (5 bases). Germline lookup yields CDR1 SGHDN and CDR2 FVKESK. Trimming pared 0 bases from V and 1 base from J, leaving 19 bases between. The CDR3 loop spans 19 amino acids. The CDR3 region is CASSQEGSGQLPSNQPQHF. DNA for the CDR3: TGTGCCAGCAGCCAAGAAGGTTCGGGGCAACTCCCCAGCAATCAGCCCCAGCATTTT.

The sample holds a few counts of this clonotype. The chain is built from TRBV10-2 and TRBJ2-1, with D possibly being TRBD1 or TRBD2 (5 bases each). Germline CDR1 WSHSY, CDR2 SAAADI. V lost 8 bases, J lost 6 bases, and 17 bases lay in between. The CDR3 length is 14 residues. The CDR3 region is CASRDTGTSNEQFF. The DNA of the CDR3 is TGCGCCAGCCGCGATACCGGGACCTCCAATGAGCAGTTCTTC.

The chain uses TRBV20-1 and TRBJ2-7; TRBD2 aligns across 10 bases. Germline V gene lookup returns CDR1 DFQATT and CDR2 SNEGSKA (reference sequence). Trimming cost V 8 bases and J 3 bases; bases outside gene matches: 7. CDR3 size: 13 residues. The CDR3 here is CSLSGGLLYEQYF. The CDR3 region has the DNA TGCAGTCTTAGCGGGGGGCTCCTCTACGAGCAGTACTTC.

This clonotype was detected a few times. This sequence joins TRBV20-1 and TRBJ1-3, with D tentatively TRBD1 (5 bases). Trimming stripped 3 bases from V and 0 bases from J, with 15 bases between. CDR3 length: 16 residues. The germline gives CDR1 DFQATT, CDR2 SNEGSKA (reference sequence). Here the CDR3 DNA reads TGCAGTGCTAGGTTGCCAGGGCGTCTCTCTGGAAACACCATATATTTT. Amino acid sequence: CSARLPGRLSGNTIYF.

The chain carries TRBV4-1 and TRBJ2-5; maybe TRBD1 (6 bases). Trimming removed 0 bases at V and 7 bases at J, with 9 bases between. The CDR3 contains 13 residues. CDR1 and CDR2 (germline): MGHRA, YSYEKL. For the CDR3, the DNA is TGCGCCAGCAGCCAAGATCGAGGGGGGACCCAGTACTTC. This sequence encodes CASSQDRGGTQYF.

The chain links TRBV4-2 to TRBJ2-7, with a tentative D call TRBD1 (6 bases). CDR1 LGHNA and CDR2 YNFKEQ come from the germline V gene. This CDR3 has 15 amino acids. Trimming cost V 2 bases and J 2 bases, with 13 bases left between them. CDR3 residues: CASSQQPGQAYEQYF. The CDR3 region has the DNA TGTGCCAGCAGCCAACAACCGGGACAAGCCTACGAGCAGTACTTC.

The chain uses TRBV6-6 and TRBJ2-5; D might be TRBD1 (5 bases). Between the trimmed V and J ends, which lost 7 bases and 5 bases, there was a span of 17 bases. Germline CDR1 MNHNY, CDR2 SVGAGI (reference sequence). There are 14 residues in the CDR3. CDR3 sequence: CASTTNQGLETQYF. CDR3 DNA: TGTGCCAGCACGACAAACCAGGGATTGGAGACCCAGTACTTC.

The sample holds a few counts of this clonotype. The genes are TRBV4-3 and TRBJ2-2; TRBD2 agrees at 9 bases. Losses at the gene ends were 1 base for V and 1 base for J; bases not matched to a gene: 4. The CDR3 sequence is 17 residues long. CDR1 is LGHNA and CDR2 is YSLEER in the germline V gene. The CDR3: CASSQGLAVVNTGELFF. As DNA, the CDR3 is TGCGCCAGCAGCCAAGGACTAGCGGTTGTGAACACCGGGGAGCTGTTTTTT.

This clonotype was found once. The chain is built from TRBV18 and TRBJ2-3; 8 bases map to TRBD2. The germline V gene encodes CDR1 KGHSH and CDR2 LQKENI. Trimming removed 0 bases from V and 4 bases from J; junction bases left unmatched: 9. This CDR3 spans 17 amino acids. The CDR3 DNA is TGTGCCAGCTCACCACCCTCTGTCGGGAGGGCATCAGATACGCAGTATTTT. Its translation is CASSPPSVGRASDTQYF.

There are a few counts of this clonotype. The chain employs TRBV5-1 and TRBJ2-3, with 8 positions matching TRBD2. The germline CDR1 and CDR2 sequences are SGHRS and YFSETQ. V dropped 0 bases and J dropped 1; count of bases not matched to a gene: 10. This CDR3 is built from 18 residues. In DNA, the CDR3 is TGCGCCAGCAGCTTGGCCCCCAGGGCTAGCGGGCGCACAGATACGCAGTATTTT. Protein product: CASSLAPRASGRTDTQYF.

A remark on this clonotype: One end of the junction is discordant with germline, which a read error may explain. The V and J genes are TRBV12-3 or TRBV12-4 and TRBJ2-3; 8 positions match TRBD1. This CDR3 has 18 residues. The CDR3 sequence is CDSSFSLEDRASTDTQYF. The CDR3 DNA follows: TGTGACAGCAGTTTCTCCCTCGAGGACAGGGCTAGCACAGATACGCAGTATTTT.

This clonotype was seen more than once but under ten times. V usage is TRBV2 and J usage is TRBJ2-7; a possible D gene is TRBD1 (6 bases). Trimming took off 3 bases at V and 0 bases at J, with 12 bases between the two ends. The CDR3 length is 15 residues. The germline CDR1 and CDR2 sequences are SNHLY and FYNNEI. The CDR3 loop reads CASSEVGAASYEQYF. The DNA for the CDR3 is TGTGCCAGCAGTGAGGTGGGGGCTGCCTCCTACGAGCAGTACTTC.

The chain combines TRBV15 with TRBJ2-6; D is unresolved. Germline V gene data show CDR1 as LNHNV and CDR2 as YYDKDF (reference sequence). CDR3 length: 16 residues. With 1 base removed from V and 4 bases from J, the gap between germline ends came to 11 bases. The CDR3 DNA sequence: TGTGCCACCAGCAGAGTGGCGGTGTCGGGGGCCAACGTCCTGACTTTC. It specifies CATSRVAVSGANVLTF. The whole variable domain, filled in from reference TRBV15 and TRBJ2-6, reads DAMVIQNPRYQVTQFGKPVTLSCSQTLNHNVMYWYQQKSSQAPKLLFHYYDKDFNNEADTPDNFQSRRPNTSFCFLDIRSPGLGDTAMYLCATSRVAVSGANVLTFGAGSRLTVL.

In DNA, the CDR3 is TGTGCCAGCAGCGTAGGGCAGGATAGCAATCAGCCCCAGCATTTT. Protein: CASSVGQDSNQPQHF. This sequence joins TRBV9 and TRBJ1-5; D not resolved. The V gene's germline CDR1 is SGDLS and CDR2 YYNGEE. There are 15 residues in the CDR3. V was shortened by 0 bases and J by 0 bases, with 7 bases between the two germline ends.

This clonotype showed up just a few times. The J gene is TRBJ1-2, the V gene TRBV5-6; D unresolved. The CDR3 runs 12 residues. The V and J ends lost 4 bases and 4 bases respectively, with 8 bases between them. The germline V gene encodes CDR1 SGHDT and CDR2 YYEEEE. CDR3 amino acids: CASSRGSYGYTF. In nucleotides, the CDR3 is TGTGCCAGCAGCCGCGGTAGCTATGGCTACACCTTC.

This clonotype was detected only a few times. V and J are TRBV24-1 and TRBJ2-1; D is undetermined. V dropped 0 bases and J dropped 3 bases, with 5 bases sitting between them. Germline CDR1 KGHDR, CDR2 SFDVKD. The CDR3 has 14 amino acids. CDR3 DNA sequence: TGTGCCACCAGTGATTTGTCAGACTACAATGAGCAGTTCTTC. Translation: CATSDLSDYNEQFF.

This clonotype was detected many times. Germline is not matched at one junction end, which may reflect a read error. The rearrangement links TRBV7-6 to TRBJ2-2, with D uncertain. Looked up from germline, CDR1 is SGHVS and CDR2 is FNYEAQ. The CDR3 has 13 amino acids. This CDR3 is CASSLGTRGELFF. As DNA, the CDR3 is TGTGCCAGCAGTTTAGGTACCCGGGGGGAGCTGTTTTTT.

This clonotype was seen only a few times. This chain uses TRBV3-1 with TRBJ2-7, with 13 bases identical to TRBD2. The J segment lost 6 bases and the V segment lost 4 bases, leaving 15 bases of the junction unmatched. Germline CDR1 is LGHDT and CDR2 is YNNKEL (reference sequence). The CDR3 covers 18 residues. CDR3 amino acids: CASSPGLAGPPHSGEQYF. For the CDR3, the DNA is TGTGCCAGCAGCCCGGGACTAGCGGGGCCACCTCACTCGGGCGAGCAGTACTTC.

This clonotype was counted at least ten times. V is TRBV7-9 and J is TRBJ2-2; TRBD2 aligns across 12 bases. The CDR3 has 16 amino acids. Germline CDR1 SEHNR, CDR2 FQNEAQ (reference sequence). With 10 bases clipped from V and 5 bases from J, the junction kept 11 bases outside the gene matches. The CDR3 coding sequence is TGTGCCACTCCGGGACTAGCGGGTCTAGAGACCGGGGAGCTGTTTTTT. Its translation is CATPGLAGLETGELFF.

CDR3 amino acids: CASRGPWNTEAFF. CDR3 sequence (DNA): TGTGCCAGCAGAGGGCCCTGGAACACTGAAGCTTTCTTT. The chain recombines TRBV6-1 with TRBJ1-1; D not certain. The germline gives CDR1 MNHNS, CDR2 SASEGT. Trimming stripped 6 bases from V and 1 base from J, with 9 bases between. CDR3 length: 13 amino acids.

The chain is built from TRBV6-6 and TRBJ1-5, with a weak D call TRBD1 (5 bases). CDR1 and CDR2 (germline): MNHNY, SVGAGI (reference sequence). The CDR3 extends over 15 amino acids. Trimming removed 5 bases at V and 5 bases at J, with 16 bases between. CDR3 region: CASSGRQTEHQPQHF. CDR3 nucleotide sequence: TGTGCCAGCAGTGGGAGACAGACAGAACATCAGCCCCAGCATTTT.

The table lists this clonotype with many counts. This rearrangement joins TRBV29-1 to TRBJ1-2, with D possibly TRBD1 on 5 matching bases. V lost 0 bases and J lost 5, with 7 bases in between. Per the germline V gene, CDR1 is SQVTM and CDR2 is ANQGSEA. This CDR3 has 12 residues. The CDR3 here is CSVEDRVYGYTF. For the CDR3, the DNA is TGCAGCGTTGAAGACAGGGTATATGGCTACACCTTC. Based on the CDR3 plus reference TRBV29-1 and TRBJ1-2, the full variable domain is SAVISQKPSRDICQRGTSLTIQCQVDSQVTMMFWYRQQPGQSLTLIATANQGSEATYESGFVIDKFPISRPNLTFSTLTVSNMSPEDSSIYLCSVEDRVYGYTFGSGTRLTVV.

Here the CDR3 reads CASSGYGEQYF. The DNA of the CDR3 is TGTGCCAGCAGCGGCTATGGCGAGCAGTACTTC. The genes are TRBV5-6 and TRBJ2-7; D not certain. The V end lost 4 bases, the J end lost 6 bases, and 8 bases lay between the germline ends. This CDR3 is built from 11 residues. Germline-derived CDR1 and CDR2 are SGHDT and YYEEEE.

The CDR3 sequence is CASSPLTSHVYNEQFF. CDR3 bases: TGTGCCAGCAGTCCCCTGACTAGTCATGTGTACAATGAGCAGTTCTTC. The chain recombines TRBV6-6 with TRBJ2-1, with a tentative D call TRBD2 (6 bases). Germline V gene data show CDR1 as MNHNY and CDR2 as SVGAGI (reference sequence). This CDR3 has 16 residues. Trimming cost V 5 bases and J 4 bases, with 18 bases left between them.

V is TRBV10-3 and J is TRBJ2-7; D is possibly TRBD1 (6 bases). Trimming took off 6 bases at V and 2 bases at J, with 14 bases between the two ends. Germline values: CDR1 ENHRY, CDR2 SYGVKD. There are 14 residues in the CDR3. CDR3: CAIRPGEWAYEQYF. The CDR3 region has the DNA TGTGCCATCAGACCAGGGGAGTGGGCCTACGAGCAGTACTTC.

In this sample, this clonotype turned up a few times. The chain has TRBV15 and TRBJ2-7; unclear D gene. This CDR3 is built from 10 residues. Deletions cut 2 bases from V and 12 bases from J, with 8 bases between. Germline CDR1 is LNHNV and CDR2 is YYDKDF (reference sequence). CDR3 in DNA: TGTGCCACCAGCAGACCGGAAGGGTACTTC. As protein: CATSRPEGYF.

Only a few counts were recorded for this clonotype. The chain is built from TRBV7-2 and TRBJ2-1; 13 bases fit TRBD2. The CDR3 length is 17 residues. Trimming cost V 4 bases and J 9 bases; bases outside gene matches: 12. Looked up from germline, CDR1 is SGHTA and CDR2 is FQGNSA. CDR3 in DNA: TGTGCCAGCAGCTCCGACCCAGGACTAGCGGGGGTCGTTGAGCAGTTCTTC. This gives the protein CASSSDPGLAGVVEQFF.

The V gene is TRBV24-1, the J gene TRBJ2-2; 9 bases map to TRBD1. The CDR3 is 16 amino acids. Germline loops: CDR1 KGHDR, CDR2 SFDVKD. The J segment lost 4 bases and the V segment lost 4 bases, leaving 6 bases of the junction unmatched. The CDR3 sequence is CATSETGTGSTGELFF. CDR3 DNA: TGTGCCACCAGTGAGACCGGGACAGGGTCCACCGGGGAGCTGTTTTTT.